The 27 T cell receptor beta chains below come from one sample, sequenced in a study of blood T cell repertoires in COVID-19 (dated by TCRdb to the early 2020s). To prepare the library, the immunoSEQ multiplex PCR assay was applied. The table comes from immuneACCESS by way of TCRdb, which keeps in-frame sequences with V and J called. Part of the clones is missing from these tables; in studies checked, under half for an unresolved V gene and the rest for unknown reasons. The sample has 100,000 to 150,000 clones on record, roughly 90% of them singletons. The top ten clones comprise about 4.6% of the sample. Sequencing was carried out using peripheral blood. The receptors originated from a man aged 55 to 70 with COVID-19, enrolled during active disease.

The gene calls are TRBV5-1 and TRBJ1-1; D perhaps matches TRBD1 (6 bases). The V end lost 0 bases, the J end lost 1 base, and 10 bases lay between the germline ends. Germline V gene data show CDR1 as SGHRS and CDR2 as YFSETQ. The CDR3 consists of 15 residues. The CDR3 reads CASSLGQGQNTEAFF. CDR3 in DNA: TGCGCCAGCAGCTTGGGGCAGGGGCAGAACACTGAAGCTTTCTTT.

The chain couples TRBV3-1 (or the pseudogene TRBV3-2) to TRBJ2-2, with TRBD2 identical over 9 bases. V lost 4 bases to trimming and J lost 6 bases; unmatched junction nucleotides: 12. This CDR3 contains 17 residues. CDR1 and CDR2 (germline): LGHDT, YNNKEL (reference sequence). The CDR3 spells CASSPNLVAGEAGELFF. CDR3 bases: TGTGCCAGCAGCCCCAACTTAGTAGCGGGAGAGGCCGGGGAGCTGTTTTTT.

The V gene is TRBV5-6, the J gene TRBJ1-3, with D perhaps TRBD1 (6 bases). This CDR3 is built from 14 residues. V was trimmed by 5 bases and J by 4 bases, leaving 13 bases between them. CDR1 SGHDT and CDR2 YYEEEE come from the germline V gene. This CDR3 is CASSFTGPGNTIYF. DNA for the CDR3: TGTGCCAGCAGTTTTACAGGGCCCGGAAACACCATATATTTT. Complete variable domain (other parts from reference TRBV5-6 and TRBJ1-3): DAGVTQSPTHLIKTRGQQVTLRCSPKSGHDTVSWYQQALGQGPQFIFQYYEEEERQRGNFPDRFSGHQFPNYSSELNVNALLLGDSALYLCASSFTGPGNTIYFGEGSWLTVV.

The CDR3 DNA reads as TGCGCCAGCAGCTTCGGGACTCTGGGGAATGAGCAGTTCTTC. Translated: CASSFGTLGNEQFF. The chain uses TRBV5-1 and TRBJ2-1, with a possible D match to TRBD2 (6 bases). Per germline, CDR1 SGHRS and CDR2 YFSETQ. CDR3 size: 14 residues. Trimming stripped 2 bases from V and 7 bases from J, with 13 bases between.

The chain has TRBV21-1 and TRBJ1-5; the table's TRBD1 call for D was not verified on the DNA. TRBV21-1 is a documented pseudogene. There are 16 residues in the CDR3. The CDR3 here is CASSKALSGDNQPQHF. Here the CDR3 DNA reads TGTGCCAGCAGCAAAGCTTTGTCAGGGGATAATCAGCCCCAGCATTTT.

The table lists this clone with a count of one. This chain joins TRBV19 and TRBJ2-2; D gene ambiguous. Looked up from germline, CDR1 is LNHDA and CDR2 is SQIVND (reference sequence). The V end lost 8 bases, the J end lost 4 bases, and 5 bases lay between the germline ends. There are 11 residues in the CDR3. CDR3 sequence reads: CASQITGELFF. The CDR3 DNA sequence: TGTGCCAGTCAAATCACCGGGGAGCTGTTTTTT.

This chain links TRBV7-2 with TRBJ1-2; D uncertain. There are 11 residues in the CDR3. Trimming cost V 4 bases and J 6 bases, with 6 bases left between them. Germline values: CDR1 SGHTA, CDR2 FQGNSA. For the CDR3, the DNA is TGTGCCAGCAGCTCTTTCGATGGCTACACCTTC. The encoded protein is CASSSFDGYTF.

The rearrangement uses TRBV6-2 or TRBV6-3 and TRBJ2-7; 10 bases match TRBD1. Trimming removed 4 bases from V and 4 bases from J; junction bases left unmatched: 4. This CDR3 is 14 amino acids long. The germline CDR1 and CDR2 sequences are MNHEY and SVGEGT. The CDR3 DNA sequence: TGTGCCAGCAGTTCCCGGGACAGGGGATACGAGCAGTACTTC. Its protein product is CASSSRDRGYEQYF.

A single count supports this clone. The chain carries TRBV15 and TRBJ1-2; D gene uncertain. V was clipped by 0 bases and J by 6 bases, with 11 bases between them. Germline-derived CDR1 and CDR2 are LNHNV and YYDKDF (reference sequence). The CDR3 is made up of 14 amino acids. Here the CDR3 DNA reads TGTGCCACCAGCAGAGATCGGACTGGCAATGGCTACACCTTC. Its protein is CATSRDRTGNGYTF.

The chain joins TRBV12-3 or TRBV12-4 to TRBJ2-2; a possible D gene is TRBD1 (6 bases). CDR3 length equals 13 residues. V shed 1 base and J shed 6 bases, with 6 bases lying between them. The CDR3 is CASSLDRAGELFF. CDR3 nucleotides: TGTGCCAGCAGTTTAGACAGGGCCGGGGAGCTGTTTTTT.

The gene calls are TRBV10-1 and TRBJ2-5, with TRBD1 as a possible D gene (5 bases). Per germline, CDR1 WNHNN and CDR2 SYGVQD (reference sequence). Trimming removed 3 bases at V and 3 bases at J, with 8 bases between. The CDR3 runs to 13 residues. CDR3 in amino acids: CASSEQAEETQYF. The DNA for the CDR3 is TGCGCCAGCAGTGAACAGGCCGAAGAGACCCAGTACTTC.

V gene TRBV9 combines with J gene TRBJ2-2; 7 bases map to TRBD1. Germline V gene data show CDR1 as SGDLS and CDR2 as YYNGEE. Trimming removed 4 bases from V and 0 bases from J; junction bases left unmatched: 6. The CDR3 has 16 residues. CDR3 region: CASSTGQTSNTGELFF. CDR3 nucleotide sequence: TGTGCCAGCAGCACGGGACAGACCTCGAACACCGGGGAGCTGTTTTTT.

This chain connects TRBV19 to TRBJ2-1; 14 bases line up with TRBD2. The length of the CDR3 is 15 residues. In germline, CDR1 is LNHDA, CDR2 SQIVND (reference sequence). J was trimmed by 7 bases and V by 3 bases; bases with no gene match: 2. In DNA form, the CDR3 reads TGTGCCAGTAGTATCGGGACTAGCGGGAGTAATGAGCAGTTCTTC. Its translation: CASSIGTSGSNEQFF.

The chain combines TRBV9 with TRBJ2-1, with TRBD2 identical over 7 bases. This CDR3 region has 15 residues. Per the germline V gene, CDR1 is SGDLS and CDR2 is YYNGEE. V shed 5 bases and J 3 bases; nucleotides not matched to a gene: 8. This CDR3 reads CASSYGGSVYNEQFF. DNA of the CDR3: TGTGCCAGCAGTTATGGCGGGAGCGTCTACAATGAGCAGTTCTTC.

This clone appeared once. This sequence joins TRBV4-1 and TRBJ2-7; 7 bases map to TRBD1. Per germline, CDR1 MGHRA and CDR2 YSYEKL. There are 16 residues in the CDR3. V lost 0 bases, J lost 2 bases, and 7 bases stayed unmatched. The CDR3 loop is CASSQEDRPDTYEQYF. Here the CDR3 DNA reads TGCGCCAGCAGCCAAGAGGACAGGCCTGACACCTACGAGCAGTACTTC.

The chain carries TRBV7-9 and TRBJ2-1, with 7 bases fitting TRBD2. The CDR3 is made up of 16 amino acids. The V and J ends lost 5 bases and 5 bases, in that order; junction bases with no gene match: 12. The V gene's germline CDR1 is SEHNR and CDR2 FQNEAQ (reference sequence). The CDR3 loop reads CASSPEGREFHNEQFF. CDR3 DNA sequence: TGTGCCAGCAGCCCTGAGGGGCGGGAGTTCCACAATGAGCAGTTCTTC.

This rearrangement joins TRBV2 to TRBJ2-5, with D possibly matching TRBD2 (6 bases). Trimming cost V 5 bases and J 4 bases, with 17 bases left between them. The germline V gene has CDR1 SNHLY and CDR2 FYNNEI. CDR3 size: 15 residues. This chain's CDR3 is CASSKTLSGRETQYF. The CDR3 DNA sequence: TGTGCCAGCAGTAAAACGCTCTCCGGGAGAGAGACCCAGTACTTC.

The chain combines TRBV5-8 with TRBJ2-1; 8 nucleotides match TRBD2. V lost 4 bases and J lost 7; bases outside the gene matches: 10. The CDR3 runs 15 residues. Germline assignment: CDR1 SGHTS and CDR2 YDEGEE. For the CDR3, the DNA is TGTGCCAGCAGCGATAGAGCGGGAGTAATTAATGAGCAGTTCTTC. This translates into CASSDRAGVINEQFF.

V usage is TRBV5-4 and J usage is TRBJ2-1, with TRBD2 matching 8 bases. The length of the CDR3 is 16 residues. V gave up 3 bases and J gave up 2 bases; unmatched junction bases: 7. From germline, CDR1 is SGHNT and CDR2 YYREEE (reference sequence). The CDR3 sequence is CASSSSGGTAYNEQFF. The DNA of the CDR3 is TGTGCCAGCAGCTCCTCGGGGGGGACCGCCTACAATGAGCAGTTCTTC.

The CDR3 loop reads CASSSNRGIGEKLFF. Here the CDR3 DNA reads TGTGCCAGCAGTTCAAACAGGGGAATTGGAGAAAAACTGTTTTTT. The chain employs TRBV2 and TRBJ1-4; 7 bases line up with TRBD1. The CDR3 length is 15 residues. V lost 5 bases and J lost 8; bases outside the gene matches: 11. Germline V gives CDR1 SNHLY, CDR2 FYNNEI.

The chain links TRBV29-1 to TRBJ2-1, with 11 bases identical to TRBD2. The CDR3 has 17 residues. V lost 3 bases and J lost 0; bases outside the gene matches: 7. Per the germline V gene, CDR1 is SQVTM and CDR2 is ANQGSEA. The CDR3 DNA reads TGCAGCGTTGAGGGACTAGCGGAACCCGGCTCCTACAATGAGCAGTTCTTC. Amino acids: CSVEGLAEPGSYNEQFF.

In this sample, this clone turned up once. This rearrangement joins TRBV10-3 to TRBJ2-1; 7 nucleotides agree with TRBD2. V was clipped by 3 bases and J by 2 bases; unmatched bases: 1. CDR3 length equals 14 residues. From germline, CDR1 is ENHRY and CDR2 SYGVKD. The CDR3, as DNA: TGTGCCATCAGTGACGGGAGGACCTACAATGAGCAGTTCTTC. Encoded protein: CAISDGRTYNEQFF.

The gene calls are TRBV5-1 and TRBJ1-1; 9 bases agree with TRBD1. The CDR3 has 14 residues. CDR1 SGHRS and CDR2 YFSETQ come from the germline V gene. Trimming took 4 bases from V and 4 from J; bases not matched to a gene: 5. CDR3 loop: CASSQIQGATEAFF. The CDR3 DNA is TGCGCCAGCAGCCAAATACAGGGGGCCACTGAAGCTTTCTTT.

The J gene is TRBJ2-7, the V gene TRBV5-5, with a possible D match to TRBD1 (5 bases). The CDR3 loop spans 14 amino acids. Per germline, CDR1 SGHKS and CDR2 YYEKEE (reference sequence). V was trimmed by 0 bases and J by 0 bases, leaving 7 bases between them. CDR3 sequence: CASSLETGSYEQYF. The CDR3 DNA reads as TGTGCCAGCAGCTTGGAAACAGGCTCCTACGAGCAGTACTTC. Together with reference TRBV5-5 and TRBJ2-7, the CDR3 gives the full variable domain: DAGVTQSPTHLIKTRGQQVTLRCSPISGHKSVSWYQQVLGQGPQFIFQYYEKEERGRGNFPDRFSARQFPNYSSELNVNALLLGDSALYLCASSLETGSYEQYFGPGTRLTVT.

CDR3 residues: CASRGRLAGGPITGELFF. The CDR3 DNA follows: TGTGCCAGCAGGGGAAGACTAGCGGGAGGGCCGATCACCGGGGAGCTGTTTTTT. The rearrangement links TRBV7-9 to TRBJ2-2; 14 bases are a match to TRBD2. In germline, CDR1 is SEHNR, CDR2 FQNEAQ (reference sequence). V was clipped by 6 bases and J by 4 bases; unmatched bases: 10. The CDR3 covers 18 residues.

The chain is built from TRBV4-1 and TRBJ1-1; tentative D call: TRBD1 (5 bases). The V gene lost 0 bases and the J gene lost 5 bases, with 16 bases spanning the gap. The germline gives CDR1 MGHRA, CDR2 YSYEKL. This CDR3 has 16 amino acids. Here the CDR3 reads CASSQDSAGSRTEAFF. The CDR3 DNA sequence: TGCGCCAGCAGCCAAGATTCAGCAGGGTCGAGAACTGAAGCTTTCTTT.

This sequence joins TRBV15 and TRBJ2-1, with 16 bases matching TRBD2. The CDR3 sequence is 17 residues long. Germline V CDR1 and CDR2: LNHNV, YYDKDF (reference sequence). V gave up 5 bases and J gave up 5 bases; unmatched junction bases: 6. CDR3 nucleotide sequence: TGTGCCACCAGCGAGGGACTAGCGGGAGGGGCCAACAATGAGCAGTTCTTC. Its translation is CATSEGLAGGANNEQFF.